This entry lists 13 T cell receptor beta chains sequenced from one sample in a study of T cells in localized non-small cell lung cancer. Here immunoSEQ multiplex PCR was the method, and the copy in TCRdb shows in-frame clones only, minus some. The table shows fewer than 75,000 clones, with 84% occurring only once. Sequenced material: peripheral blood, taken before any cancer treatment. These receptor sequences come from a female donor over 55 with stage I lung adenocarcinoma.

The CDR3 loop reads CASSPSPRWGERGTDTQYF. The CDR3 DNA follows: TGTGCCAGCAGCCCCTCCCCCCGGTGGGGGGAGCGGGGGACAGATACGCAGTATTTT. The genes are TRBV4-2 and TRBJ2-3, with 8 bases aligning to TRBD2. Germline values: CDR1 LGHNA, CDR2 YNFKEQ. The CDR3 has 19 residues. The V and J ends lost 4 bases and 3 bases, in that order; junction bases with no gene match: 18.

The chain couples TRBV11-2 to TRBJ1-2; D is uncertain. Trimming took off 1 base at V and 6 bases at J, with 12 bases between the two ends. Per germline, CDR1 SGHAT and CDR2 FQNNGV. This CDR3 has 14 amino acids. For the CDR3, the DNA is TGTGCCAGCAGCTTAGTACTTTCAGCCCATGGCTACACCTTC. Translated, it gives CASSLVLSAHGYTF.

In this sample, this clone turned up once. This sequence joins TRBV7-3 and TRBJ2-2, with 12 positions matching TRBD2. The CDR3 is 19 amino acids. Germline assignment: CDR1 SGHTA and CDR2 FQGTGA. The V gene end was trimmed by 6 bases and the J gene end by 0 bases; junction bases not matched to a gene: 11. The CDR3 spells CASRPGGLAGGPNTGELFF. DNA of the CDR3: TGTGCCAGCAGACCCGGAGGGCTAGCGGGAGGGCCGAACACCGGGGAGCTGTTTTTT.

CDR3 bases: TGTGCCACCGGGACAGACGGAAACACCATATATTTT. It codes for CATGTDGNTIYF. V usage is TRBV11-3 and J usage is TRBJ1-3, with 7 bases fitting TRBD1. Per germline, CDR1 SGHNT and CDR2 YENEEA. V dropped 10 bases and J dropped 4; count of bases not matched to a gene: 4. The CDR3 extends over 12 amino acids.

The chain is built from TRBV6-5 and TRBJ1-2, with D unclear. Looked up from germline, CDR1 is MNHEY and CDR2 is SVGAGI. The CDR3 covers 13 residues. V was trimmed by 5 bases and J by 5 bases, leaving 12 bases between them. CDR3 loop: CASSAPEEYGYTF. CDR3 DNA sequence: TGTGCCAGCAGTGCCCCGGAGGAGTATGGCTACACCTTC.

The rearrangement uses TRBV5-4 and TRBJ2-1; 7 nucleotides match TRBD2. Germline assignment: CDR1 SGHNT and CDR2 YYREEE (reference sequence). The CDR3 has 13 amino acids. V gave up 4 bases and J gave up 5 bases; unmatched junction bases: 3. This CDR3 is CASSHREDNEQFF. In nucleotides, the CDR3 is TGTGCCAGCAGCCACCGGGAGGACAATGAGCAGTTCTTC.

In its sample, this clone was seen a few times. V usage is TRBV5-1 and J usage is TRBJ1-3, with 9 bases that match TRBD1. V was pared by 2 bases and J by 8 bases, with 5 bases of the junction left unmatched. This CDR3 is built from 14 residues. Germline V gives CDR1 SGHRS, CDR2 YFSETQ. The CDR3 region is CASSLTGGSDTIYF. CDR3 coding DNA: TGCGCCAGCAGCTTAACAGGGGGCTCGGACACCATATATTTT.

The chain combines TRBV6-1 with TRBJ2-5; possibly TRBD1 for D (6 bases). The J call may not be correct, given that the DNA end is closer to TRBJ2-7. The CDR3 is 15 amino acids. Germline V gene data show CDR1 as MNHNS and CDR2 as SASEGT. The CDR3 protein is CASSEGAGANYEQYF. CDR3 nucleotides: TGTGCCAGCAGTGAAGGGGCAGGGGCGAACTACGAGCAGTACTTC.

This chain links TRBV7-3 with TRBJ2-1; D is ambiguous. Trimming took off 4 bases at V and 5 bases at J, with 15 bases between the two ends. CDR1 and CDR2 (germline): SGHTA, FQGTGA. The CDR3 loop spans 15 amino acids. The CDR3, as DNA: TGTGCCAGCAGCTCTTGGCCCCCGCCAAACAATGAGCAGTTCTTC. The encoded protein is CASSSWPPPNNEQFF.

The rearrangement links TRBV19 to TRBJ1-3, with D hard to call. This CDR3 has 14 amino acids. CDR1 is LNHDA and CDR2 is SQIVND in the germline V gene (reference sequence). Trimming took 6 bases from V and 0 from J, leaving 9 bases between them. In DNA, the CDR3 is TGTGCCAGTAGCGGAACCAACTCTGGAAACACCATATATTTT. As protein: CASSGTNSGNTIYF.

The J gene is TRBJ1-3, the V gene TRBV28; D gene unclear. This CDR3 comprises 18 residues. From germline, CDR1 is MDHEN and CDR2 SYDVKM. V gave up 7 bases and J gave up 0 bases, with 22 bases separating them. CDR3 protein: CASTQANPRYDSGNTIYF. CDR3 DNA sequence: TGTGCCAGCACGCAGGCGAATCCCCGTTACGACTCTGGAAACACCATATATTTT.

This clone has only one observation. The V call is TRBV5-1, the J call TRBJ1-1, with 9 positions matching TRBD1. Per the germline V gene, CDR1 is SGHRS and CDR2 is YFSETQ. The CDR3 consists of 17 residues. V lost 0 bases, J lost 1 base, and 7 bases stayed unmatched. CDR3 protein: CASSLAPGQGRNTEAFF. Written as DNA, the CDR3 is TGCGCCAGCAGCTTGGCCCCAGGACAGGGGAGGAACACTGAAGCTTTCTTT.

This sequence joins TRBV10-3 and TRBJ1-2; D not resolved. Trimming removed 0 bases from V and 4 bases from J, with 15 bases in between. Germline CDR1 reads ENHRY; CDR2 reads SYGVKD. The CDR3 runs to 16 residues. The DNA for the CDR3 is TGTGCCATCAGTGAGTCGAGCGGGTCCAACTCCTATGGCTACACCTTC. It specifies CAISESSGSNSYGYTF.